This TCR beta chain was identified during a study of identical twins. Whole-study results and caveats: In beta out-of-frame sequences, the excess sharing between twins was weaker. Low generation-probability sequences were in excess among twin-shared out-of-frame alpha sequences. While abundant cord blood beta clonotypes carried fewer insertions, memory repertoires showed no such pattern. Models underestimated TCR alpha sharing (out-of-frame) in monozygotic twins.

CDR3 size: 15 residues. Germline assignment: CDR1 SGHVS and CDR2 FQNEAQ. Points on this clonotype: Its antigen remains unknown. A much larger clone is a single base away; this may be a read error.

MiXCR, applied by TCRdb to the 5' RACE reads, yields one record per CDR3 protein. Here the sample spans 570,000 or so distinct CDR3 sequences, just under 10% being singletons. These data also formed part of another study, on yellow fever vaccine responses in identical twins.

The rearrangement links TRBV7-8 to TRBJ2-7; a weak D match, TRBD2 (6 bases). The receptor comes from a woman aged 18-29 years in good health. The sequencing sample was made of PBMCs. CDR3 amino acids: CASSLALRGSDDQYF. In DNA, the CDR3 is TGTGCCAGCAGCTTAGCGCTGCGGGGATCGGACGATCAGTACTTC.